The clone carrying this TCR beta chain was found a few times. Its antigen is unidentified. J was trimmed by 7 bases and V by 1 base; bases with no gene match: 5. Germline V gene sequence: CDR1 SGHTA, CDR2 FQGNSA. CDR3 size: 15 residues. This entry comes from a study of cytomegalovirus exposure and HLA in healthy donors. Study at large: Of the donors genotyped, about 410 in all, 75% to 90% fell in the Caucasian-associated ancestry cluster.

Study-level findings and limits: Roughly even sequencing depth across donors was the assumption behind the presence/absence analyses. Some public TCRs appeared in many individuals, while most sequences were rare.

PCR involved 60 Vbeta and 13 Jbeta primers. TCRdb's copy holds only in-frame clones and misses some; the assay was immunoSEQ multiplex PCR. The table includes approximately 85,000 clones, around two thirds detected once. The source is a woman younger than 45 in good health and CMV-seropositive. The sequenced sample consisted of PBMCs. The chain uses TRBV7-2 and TRBJ2-1; TRBD1 matches at 9 bases. The CDR3 spells CASSLVGTGSNEQFF. The CDR3 nucleotides are TGTGCCAGCAGCTTAGTTGGGACAGGGTCAAATGAGCAGTTCTTC.